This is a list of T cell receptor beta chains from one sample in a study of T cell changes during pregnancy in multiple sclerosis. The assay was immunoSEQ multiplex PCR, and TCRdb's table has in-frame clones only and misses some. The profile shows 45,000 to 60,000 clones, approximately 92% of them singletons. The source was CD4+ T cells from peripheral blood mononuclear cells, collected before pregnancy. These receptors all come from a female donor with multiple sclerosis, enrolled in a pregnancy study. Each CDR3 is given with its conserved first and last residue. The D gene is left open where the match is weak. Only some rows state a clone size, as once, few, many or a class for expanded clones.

cdr3_aa: CASSGLAGTYEQYF
cdr3_nt: TGTGCCAGTAGCGGACTAGCGGGGACCTACGAGCAGTACTTC
j_call: TRBJ2-7
cdr3_length: 14
d_call: TRBD2
v_call: TRBV19
clone_size: .

cdr3_aa: CASSPPFRTGNNEQFF
cdr3_nt: TGTGCCAGCAGCCCCCCCTTTAGGACAGGGAACAATGAGCAGTTCTTC
j_call: TRBJ2-1
cdr3_length: 16
d_call: TRBD1
v_call: TRBV7-2
clone_size: .

cdr3_aa: CASSERPDRAGNTIYF
cdr3_nt: TGTGCCAGCTCGGAACGCCCCGACAGGGCCGGAAACACCATATATTTT
j_call: TRBJ1-3
cdr3_length: 16
d_call: TRBD1
v_call: TRBV18
clone_size: .

cdr3_aa: CASSYGPPFAGGGYEQYF
cdr3_nt: TGCGCCAGCAGCTACGGGCCACCCTTTGCGGGAGGTGGATACGAGCAGTACTTC
j_call: TRBJ2-7
cdr3_length: 18
d_call: TRBD2
v_call: TRBV5-1
clone_size: .

cdr3_aa: CASSLGAATHSSYEQYF
cdr3_nt: TGTGCCAGCAGCTTAGGGGCTGCGACACACAGCTCCTACGAGCAGTACTTC
j_call: TRBJ2-7
cdr3_length: 17
d_call: .
v_call: TRBV7-9
clone_size: .

cdr3_aa: CASSWGQGETQYF
cdr3_nt: TGTGCCAGCAGCTGGGGACAGGGGGAGACCCAGTACTTC
j_call: TRBJ2-5
cdr3_length: 13
d_call: TRBD1
v_call: TRBV11-2
clone_size: .

cdr3_aa: CASRLTSGLYEQYF
cdr3_nt: TGTGCCAGCAGACTGACTAGCGGCCTCTACGAGCAGTACTTC
j_call: TRBJ2-7
cdr3_length: 14
d_call: TRBD2
v_call: TRBV6-5
clone_size: .

cdr3_aa: CASSSVTGSLEQYF
cdr3_nt: TGTGCCAGCAGCTCGGTAACAGGGTCTCTCGAGCAGTACTTC
j_call: TRBJ2-7
cdr3_length: 14
d_call: .
v_call: TRBV7-9
clone_size: .

cdr3_aa: CASSLSGRRFSSYNEQFF
cdr3_nt: TGTGCCAGCAGCCTTAGTGGTAGGCGGTTCAGCTCCTACAATGAGCAGTTCTTC
j_call: TRBJ2-1
cdr3_length: 18
d_call: .
v_call: TRBV7-2
clone_size: .

cdr3_aa: CASSSYNRGKGYTF
cdr3_nt: TGTGCCAGCAGTTCCTATAACAGGGGAAAAGGCTACACCTTC
j_call: TRBJ1-2
cdr3_length: 14
d_call: TRBD1
v_call: TRBV28
clone_size: few

cdr3_aa: CASSRGVGYEQYF
cdr3_nt: TGTGCCAGCAGCCGCGGAGTCGGCTACGAGCAGTACTTC
j_call: TRBJ2-7
cdr3_length: 13
d_call: .
v_call: TRBV28
clone_size: .

cdr3_aa: CASRVDRGATEAFF
cdr3_nt: TGTGCCAGCAGAGTAGACAGGGGGGCGACTGAAGCTTTCTTT
j_call: TRBJ1-1
cdr3_length: 14
d_call: TRBD1
v_call: TRBV11-2
clone_size: .

cdr3_aa: CASSNRVRNTEAFF
cdr3_nt: TGTGCCAGTAGTAACAGGGTGCGGAACACTGAAGCTTTCTTT
j_call: TRBJ1-1
cdr3_length: 14
d_call: .
v_call: TRBV19
clone_size: .

cdr3_aa: CASSARRRGRYYEQYF
cdr3_nt: TGTGCCAGCAGTGCCCGTCGGCGAGGGAGGTACTACGAGCAGTACTTC
j_call: TRBJ2-7
cdr3_length: 16
d_call: .
v_call: TRBV6-6
clone_size: .